This TCR beta chain was documented in a study of persistence of HIV-infected CD4 T cells. For the study at large: A larger, less memory-rich fraction responded to anti-CD3/anti-CD28 beads than to antigen.

This CDR3 has 14 amino acids. The V gene end was trimmed by 6 bases and the J gene end by 6 bases; junction bases not matched to a gene: 9. Per germline, CDR1 MNHEY and CDR2 SVGAGI. Anti-CD3/anti-CD28 beads served as a nonspecific positive control stimulus. Responding CD4+ T cells were sorted by upregulation of both CD40 ligand and CD69. This was the immunoSEQ version 4 assay in survey mode. The method was immunoSEQ multiplex PCR; TCRdb's version includes in-frame clones alone and lacks a portion of them. The sample contains about 47,000 clones, about nine tenths of which appear only once. A note on this clone: Its antigen is unidentified.

The receptor was isolated from an adult man with HIV who was CMV-seropositive. Material: CD4+ T cells sorted from PBMCs after roughly 18-hour stimulation, obtained from a patient who received antiretroviral therapy. The V and J genes are TRBV6-5 and TRBJ2-7, with 9 bases lining up with TRBD1. The CDR3 DNA reads TGTGCCAGCAGGCTGAACAGGGGGCCAGGCGAGCAGTACTTC. It codes for CASRLNRGPGEQYF.